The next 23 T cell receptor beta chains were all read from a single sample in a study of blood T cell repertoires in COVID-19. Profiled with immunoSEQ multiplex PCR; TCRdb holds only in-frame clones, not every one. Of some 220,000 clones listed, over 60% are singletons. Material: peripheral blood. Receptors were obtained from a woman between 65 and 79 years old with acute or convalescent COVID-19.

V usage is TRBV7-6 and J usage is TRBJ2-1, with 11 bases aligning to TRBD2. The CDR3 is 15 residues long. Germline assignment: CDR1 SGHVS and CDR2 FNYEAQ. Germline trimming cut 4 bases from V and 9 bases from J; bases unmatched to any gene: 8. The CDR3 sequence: CASSSNSGGAGEQFF. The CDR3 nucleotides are TGTGCCAGCAGCTCGAATAGCGGGGGGGCCGGTGAGCAGTTCTTC.

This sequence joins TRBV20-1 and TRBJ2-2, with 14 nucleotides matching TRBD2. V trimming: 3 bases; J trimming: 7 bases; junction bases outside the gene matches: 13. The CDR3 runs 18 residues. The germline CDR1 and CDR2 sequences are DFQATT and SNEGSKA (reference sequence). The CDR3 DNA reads TGCAGTGCTAGTGAGACTAGCGGGGGGGCCGGGGCCAGCGGGGAGCTGTTTTTT. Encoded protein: CSASETSGGAGASGELFF.

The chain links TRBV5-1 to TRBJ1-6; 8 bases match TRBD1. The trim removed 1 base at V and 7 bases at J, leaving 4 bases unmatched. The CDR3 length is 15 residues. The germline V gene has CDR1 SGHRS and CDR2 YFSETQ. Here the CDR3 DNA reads TGCGCCAGCAGCTTGTACGGACAGGGAAATTCACCCCTCCACTTT. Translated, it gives CASSLYGQGNSPLHF.

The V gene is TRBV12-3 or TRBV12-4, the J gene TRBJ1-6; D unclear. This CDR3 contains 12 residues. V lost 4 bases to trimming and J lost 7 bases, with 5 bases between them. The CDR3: CASSSRNSPLHF. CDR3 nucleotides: TGTGCCAGCAGTTCCAGAAATTCACCCCTCCACTTT.

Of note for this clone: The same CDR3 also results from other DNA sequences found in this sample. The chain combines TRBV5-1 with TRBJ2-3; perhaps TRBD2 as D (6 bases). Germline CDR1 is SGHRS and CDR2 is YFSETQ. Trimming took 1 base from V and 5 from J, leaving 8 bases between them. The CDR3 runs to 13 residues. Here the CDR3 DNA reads TGCGCCAGCAGCTTGACGGGGGAAGATACGCAGTATTTT. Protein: CASSLTGEDTQYF.

The CDR3 here is CASQSDSRYLSEQYF. For the CDR3, the DNA is TGTGCCAGCCAATCTGACTCCCGTTATTTGAGCGAGCAGTACTTC. This chain connects TRBV6-5 to TRBJ2-7; D is unresolved. V lost 8 bases and J lost 6, with 23 bases in between. The CDR3 extends over 15 amino acids. Germline V gives CDR1 MNHEY, CDR2 SVGAGI.

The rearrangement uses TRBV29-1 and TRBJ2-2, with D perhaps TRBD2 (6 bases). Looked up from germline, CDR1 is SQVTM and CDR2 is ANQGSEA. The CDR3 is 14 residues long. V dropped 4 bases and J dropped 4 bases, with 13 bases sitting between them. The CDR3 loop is CSVVGGSSTGELFF. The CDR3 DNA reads TGCAGCGTTGTGGGAGGATCTAGCACCGGGGAGCTGTTTTTT.

CDR3 amino acids: CASSPGLSYEQYF. The CDR3 region has the DNA TGTGCCAGCAGCCCGGGACTTTCCTACGAGCAGTACTTC. This chain connects TRBV7-6 to TRBJ2-7, with D possibly TRBD2 on 6 matching bases. CDR3 length: 13 amino acids. Between the trimmed V and J ends, which lost 5 bases and 1 base, there was a span of 9 bases. The V gene's germline CDR1 is SGHVS and CDR2 FNYEAQ. Variable domain in full (rest from reference TRBV7-6 and TRBJ2-7): GAGVSQSPRYKVTKRGQDVALRCDPISGHVSLYWYRQALGQGPEFLTYFNYEAQQDKSGLPNDRFSAERPEGSISTLTIQRTEQRDSAMYRCASSPGLSYEQYFGPGTRLTVT.

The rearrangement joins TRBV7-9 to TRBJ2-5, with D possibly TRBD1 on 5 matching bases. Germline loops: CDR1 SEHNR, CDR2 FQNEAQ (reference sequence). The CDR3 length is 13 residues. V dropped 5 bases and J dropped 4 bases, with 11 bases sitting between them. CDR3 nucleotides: TGTGCCAGCAGCCTTATTCAGGGAGAGACCCAGTACTTC. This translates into CASSLIQGETQYF.

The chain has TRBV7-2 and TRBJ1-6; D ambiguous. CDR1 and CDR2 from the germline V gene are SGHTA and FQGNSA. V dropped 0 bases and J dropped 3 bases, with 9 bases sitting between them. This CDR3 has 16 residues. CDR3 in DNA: TGTGCCAGCAGCTTAGCGGGAGTTAACTATAATTCACCCCTCCACTTT. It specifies CASSLAGVNYNSPLHF. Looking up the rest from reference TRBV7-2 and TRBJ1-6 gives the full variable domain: GAGVSQSPSNKVTEKGKDVELRCDPISGHTALYWYRQSLGQGLEFLIYFQGNSAPDKSGLPSDRFSAERTGGSVSTLTIQRTQQEDSAVYLCASSLAGVNYNSPLHFGNGTRLTVT.

DNA of the CDR3: TGTGCCAGCAGTGACTTGGAGACTAGCGAACTTAGCACAGATACGCAGTATTTT. Amino acid sequence: CASSDLETSELSTDTQYF. V is TRBV6-4 and J is TRBJ2-3, with 8 bases matching TRBD2. Germline CDR1 is MRHNA and CDR2 is SNTAGT. With V trimmed by 1 base and J by 0 bases, 9 bases remained unmatched. The CDR3 is made up of 18 amino acids.

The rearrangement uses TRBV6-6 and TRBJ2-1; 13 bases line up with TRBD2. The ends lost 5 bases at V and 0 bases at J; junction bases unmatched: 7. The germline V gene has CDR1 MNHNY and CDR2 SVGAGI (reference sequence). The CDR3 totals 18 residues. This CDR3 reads CASSPLAGGLNSYNEQFF. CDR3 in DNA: TGTGCCAGCAGTCCACTAGCGGGGGGGCTGAACTCCTACAATGAGCAGTTCTTC.

CDR3 coding DNA: TGTGCCAGCAGCTTAGGGACAGCCGATCAGCCCCAGCATTTT. Its protein product is CASSLGTADQPQHF. J is TRBJ1-5 and V is TRBV7-2, with D possibly being TRBD1 (6 bases). Trimming stripped 1 base from V and 5 bases from J, with 9 bases between. This CDR3 contains 14 residues. The germline gives CDR1 SGHTA, CDR2 FQGNSA.

The CDR3 spells CASSYSPGGQIGSNQPQHF. The CDR3 bases are TGTGCCAGCAGTTATTCCCCCGGAGGACAGATAGGGAGCAATCAGCCCCAGCATTTT. The chain has TRBV6-9 and TRBJ1-5; D may be TRBD1 (6 bases). The CDR3 runs to 19 residues. Germline CDR1 is MNHGY and CDR2 is SVAAGI. Between the trimmed V and J ends, which lost 0 bases and 1 base, there was a span of 19 bases.

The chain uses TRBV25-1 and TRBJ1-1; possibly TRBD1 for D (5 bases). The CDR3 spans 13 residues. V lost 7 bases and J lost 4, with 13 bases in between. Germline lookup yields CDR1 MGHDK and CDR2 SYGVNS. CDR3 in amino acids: CASTGRRGTEAFF. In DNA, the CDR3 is TGTGCCAGCACCGGCAGGAGGGGCACTGAAGCTTTCTTT. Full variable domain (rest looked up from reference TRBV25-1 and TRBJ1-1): EADIYQTPRYLVIGTGKKITLECSQTMGHDKMYWYQQDPGMELHLIHYSYGVNSTEKGDLSSESTVSRIRTEHFPLTLESARPSHTSQYLCASTGRRGTEAFFGQGTRLTVV.

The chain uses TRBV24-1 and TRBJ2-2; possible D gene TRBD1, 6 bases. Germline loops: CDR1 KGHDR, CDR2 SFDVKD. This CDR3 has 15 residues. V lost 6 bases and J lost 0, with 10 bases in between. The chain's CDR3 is CATSFGGANTGELFF. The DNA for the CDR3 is TGTGCCACCAGTTTTGGGGGCGCGAACACCGGGGAGCTGTTTTTT.

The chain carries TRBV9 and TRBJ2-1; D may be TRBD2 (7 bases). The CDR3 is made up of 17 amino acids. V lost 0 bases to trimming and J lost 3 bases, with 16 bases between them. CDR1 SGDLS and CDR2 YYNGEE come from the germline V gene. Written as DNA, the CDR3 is TGTGCCAGCAGCGTAGAGGGGGGACTATGGGGCTACAATGAGCAGTTCTTC. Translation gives CASSVEGGLWGYNEQFF.

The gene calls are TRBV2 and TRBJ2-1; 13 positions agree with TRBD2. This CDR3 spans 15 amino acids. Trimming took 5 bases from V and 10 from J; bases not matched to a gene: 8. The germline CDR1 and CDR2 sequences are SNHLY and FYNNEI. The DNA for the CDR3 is TGTGCCAGCAGTCCACTAGCGGGGGGGCTCGGGGAGCAGTTCTTC. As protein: CASSPLAGGLGEQFF.

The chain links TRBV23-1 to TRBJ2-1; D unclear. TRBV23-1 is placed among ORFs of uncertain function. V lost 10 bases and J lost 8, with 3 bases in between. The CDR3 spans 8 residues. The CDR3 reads CATDEQFF. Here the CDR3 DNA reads TGCGCCACGGATGAGCAGTTCTTC.

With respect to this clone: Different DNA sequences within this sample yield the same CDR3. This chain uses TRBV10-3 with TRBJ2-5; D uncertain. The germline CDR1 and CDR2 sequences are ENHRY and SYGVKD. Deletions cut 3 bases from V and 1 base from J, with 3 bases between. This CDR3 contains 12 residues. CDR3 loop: CAISDRQETQYF. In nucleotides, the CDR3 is TGTGCCATCAGTGACCGCCAAGAGACCCAGTACTTC.

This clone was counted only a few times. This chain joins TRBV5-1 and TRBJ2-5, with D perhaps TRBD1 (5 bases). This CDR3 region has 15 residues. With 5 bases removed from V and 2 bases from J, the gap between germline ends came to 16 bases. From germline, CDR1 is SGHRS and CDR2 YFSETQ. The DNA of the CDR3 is TGCGCCAGCAGACCCTCCTTCGACAGACAAGAGACCCAGTACTTC. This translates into CASRPSFDRQETQYF.

CDR3: CASSKQGGDEQYF. The CDR3 DNA reads TGTGCCAGCAGTAAACAGGGAGGGGACGAGCAGTACTTC. The V gene is TRBV4-2, the J gene TRBJ2-7; possibly TRBD2 for D (7 bases). V was trimmed by 6 bases and J by 5 bases, leaving 14 bases between them. CDR1 and CDR2 (germline): LGHNA, YNFKEQ. The CDR3 has 13 amino acids.

CDR3 nucleotides: TGTGCCAGCAGTGGAGACAGGGCCGGCGGGGAGCTGTTTTTT. Translating it yields CASSGDRAGGELFF. V and J are TRBV6-4 and TRBJ2-2, with 7 bases identical to TRBD1. Germline CDR1 reads MRHNA; CDR2 reads SNTAGT. J was trimmed by 7 bases and V by 4 bases; bases with no gene match: 6. CDR3 length: 14 residues.